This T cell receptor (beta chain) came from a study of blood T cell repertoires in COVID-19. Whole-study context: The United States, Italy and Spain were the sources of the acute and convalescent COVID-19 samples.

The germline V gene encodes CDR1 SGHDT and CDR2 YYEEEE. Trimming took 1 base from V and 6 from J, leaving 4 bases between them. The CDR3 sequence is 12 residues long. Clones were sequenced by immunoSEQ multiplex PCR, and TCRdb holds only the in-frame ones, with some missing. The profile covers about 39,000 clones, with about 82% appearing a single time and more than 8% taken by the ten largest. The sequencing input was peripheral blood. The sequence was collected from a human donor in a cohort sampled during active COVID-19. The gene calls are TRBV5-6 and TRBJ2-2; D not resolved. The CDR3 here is CASSLTAGELFF. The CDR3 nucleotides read TGTGCCAGCAGCTTGACAGCCGGGGAGCTGTTTTTT.